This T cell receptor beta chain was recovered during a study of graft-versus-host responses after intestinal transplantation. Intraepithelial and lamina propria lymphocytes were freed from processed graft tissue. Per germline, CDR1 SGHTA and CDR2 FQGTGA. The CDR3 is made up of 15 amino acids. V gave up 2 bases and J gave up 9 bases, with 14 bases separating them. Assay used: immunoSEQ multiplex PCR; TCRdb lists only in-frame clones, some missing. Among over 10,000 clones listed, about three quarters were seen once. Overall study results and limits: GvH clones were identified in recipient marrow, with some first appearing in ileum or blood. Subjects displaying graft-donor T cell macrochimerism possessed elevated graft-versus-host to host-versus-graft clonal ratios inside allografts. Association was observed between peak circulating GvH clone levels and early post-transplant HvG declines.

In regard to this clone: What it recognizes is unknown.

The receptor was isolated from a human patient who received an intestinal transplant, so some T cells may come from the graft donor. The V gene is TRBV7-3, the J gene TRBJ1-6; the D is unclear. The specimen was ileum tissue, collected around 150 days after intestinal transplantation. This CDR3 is CASSLLGGGGSPLHF. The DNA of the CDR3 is TGTGCCAGCAGCTTACTCGGCGGTGGAGGTTCACCCCTCCACTTT.